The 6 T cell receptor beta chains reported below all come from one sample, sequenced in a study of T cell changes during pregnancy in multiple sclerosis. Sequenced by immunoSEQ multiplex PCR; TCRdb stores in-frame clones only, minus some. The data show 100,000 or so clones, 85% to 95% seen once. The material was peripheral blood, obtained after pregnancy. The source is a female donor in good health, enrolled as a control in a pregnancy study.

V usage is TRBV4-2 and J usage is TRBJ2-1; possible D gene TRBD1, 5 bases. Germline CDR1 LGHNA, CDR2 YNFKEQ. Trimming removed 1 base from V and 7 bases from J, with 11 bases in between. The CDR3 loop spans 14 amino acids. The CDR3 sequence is CASSQGGWINEQFF. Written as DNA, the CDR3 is TGTGCCAGCAGCCAAGGGGGCTGGATAAATGAGCAGTTCTTC.

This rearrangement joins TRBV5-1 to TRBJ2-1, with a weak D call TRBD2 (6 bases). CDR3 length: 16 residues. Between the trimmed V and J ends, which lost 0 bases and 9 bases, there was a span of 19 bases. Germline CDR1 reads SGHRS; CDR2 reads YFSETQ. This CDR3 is CASSLGLGIFAGEQFF. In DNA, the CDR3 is TGCGCCAGCAGCTTGGGACTAGGAATCTTCGCCGGTGAGCAGTTCTTC. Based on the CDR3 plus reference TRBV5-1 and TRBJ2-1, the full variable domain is KAGVTQTPRYLIKTRGQQVTLSCSPISGHRSVSWYQQTPGQGLQFLFEYFSETQRNKGNFPGRFSGRQFSNSRSEMNVSTLELGDSALYLCASSLGLGIFAGEQFFGPGTRLTVL.

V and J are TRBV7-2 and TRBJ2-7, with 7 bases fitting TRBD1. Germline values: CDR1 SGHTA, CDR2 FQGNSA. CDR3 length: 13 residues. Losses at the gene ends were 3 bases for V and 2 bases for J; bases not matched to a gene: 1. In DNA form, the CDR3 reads TGTGCCAGCAGCTTCGACAGGGCCTACGAGCAGTACTTC. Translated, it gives CASSFDRAYEQYF. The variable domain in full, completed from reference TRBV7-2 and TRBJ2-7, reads GAGVSQSPSNKVTEKGKDVELRCDPISGHTALYWYRQSLGQGLEFLIYFQGNSAPDKSGLPSDRFSAERTGGSVSTLTIQRTQQEDSAVYLCASSFDRAYEQYFGPGTRLTVT.

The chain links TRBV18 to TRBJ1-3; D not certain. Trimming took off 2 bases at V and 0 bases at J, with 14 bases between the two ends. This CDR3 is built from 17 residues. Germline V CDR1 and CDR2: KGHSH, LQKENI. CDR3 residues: CASSPLGAANSGNTIYF. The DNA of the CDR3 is TGTGCCAGCTCACCATTAGGAGCAGCCAACTCTGGAAACACCATATATTTT.

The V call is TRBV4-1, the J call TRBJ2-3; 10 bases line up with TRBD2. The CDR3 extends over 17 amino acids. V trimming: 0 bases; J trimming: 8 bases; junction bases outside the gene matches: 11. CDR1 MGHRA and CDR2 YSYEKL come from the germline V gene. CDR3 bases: TGCGCCAGCAGCCAAGAATCGGTTAGCGGGAGGAGCGGTACGCAGTATTTT. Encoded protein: CASSQESVSGRSGTQYF.

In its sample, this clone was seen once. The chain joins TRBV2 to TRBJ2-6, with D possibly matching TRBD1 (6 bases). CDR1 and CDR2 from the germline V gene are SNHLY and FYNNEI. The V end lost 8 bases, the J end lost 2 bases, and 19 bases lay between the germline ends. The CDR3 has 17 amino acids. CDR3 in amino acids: CASHITNDRTGANVLTF. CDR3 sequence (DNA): TGTGCCAGCCATATAACCAATGACAGGACTGGGGCCAACGTCCTGACTTTC.